Given below is one TCR beta chain in context. The target antigen is unknown. In the PCR, 60 Vbeta and 13 Jbeta primers were used. The assay was immunoSEQ multiplex PCR, and TCRdb's table has in-frame clones only and misses some. The table has about 240,000 clones, 80% to 90% seen once. The data stem from a study of cytomegalovirus exposure and HLA in healthy donors. This CDR3 region has 13 residues. Germline V gene data show CDR1 as MNHEY and CDR2 as SVGAGI. Study-wide findings and caveats: Compared with the roughly 700-donor mean, an Asian-associated ancestry cluster reportedly had fewer N-insertions, according to a later analysis.

This TCR derives from a girl under 10 years old in good health and CMV-seronegative. V is TRBV6-5 and J is TRBJ2-5; 7 bases align to TRBD2. Matching the DNA end better, TRBJ2-7 makes the J call doubtful. Material: PBMCs. Here the CDR3 reads CASSRGGYYEQYF. Here the CDR3 DNA reads TGTGCCAGCAGTCGGGGAGGGTACTACGAGCAGTACTTC.